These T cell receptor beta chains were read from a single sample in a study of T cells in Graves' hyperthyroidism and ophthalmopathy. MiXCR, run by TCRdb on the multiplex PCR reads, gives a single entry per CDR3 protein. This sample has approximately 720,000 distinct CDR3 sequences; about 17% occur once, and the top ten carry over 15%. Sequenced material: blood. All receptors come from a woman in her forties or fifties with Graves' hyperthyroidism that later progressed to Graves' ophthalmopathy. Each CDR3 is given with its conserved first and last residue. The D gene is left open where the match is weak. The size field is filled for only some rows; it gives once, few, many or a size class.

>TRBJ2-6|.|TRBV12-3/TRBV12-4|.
CASITAGAGGANVLTF
TGTGCCAGTATAACGGCGGGGGCCGGAGGGGCCAACGTCCTGACTTTC
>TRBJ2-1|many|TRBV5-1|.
CASSLGRNEQFF
TGCGCCAGCAGCTTGGGACGGAATGAGCAGTTCTTC
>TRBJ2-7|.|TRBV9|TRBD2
CASSVGGGEQYF
TGTGCCAGCAGCGTAGGGGGGGGCGAGCAGTACTTC
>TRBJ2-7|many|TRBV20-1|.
CSARDRTAPGNEQYF
TGCAGTGCTAGAGACCGGACAGCCCCGGGGAACGAGCAGTACTTC
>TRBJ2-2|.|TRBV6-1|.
CASRIDYYTGELFF
TGTGCCAGCAGGATAGACTACTACACCGGGGAGCTGTTTTTT
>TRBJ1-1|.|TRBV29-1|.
CSAFGGTATEAFF
TGCAGCGCTTTCGGGGGGACGGCCACTGAAGCTTTCTTT
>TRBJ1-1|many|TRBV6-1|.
CASSENHPEAFF
TGTGCCAGCAGTGAAAATCACCCTGAAGCTTTCTTT
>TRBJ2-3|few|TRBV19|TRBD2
CASSIYSGTDTQYF
TGTGCCAGTAGTATCTATAGCGGGACCGATACGCAGTATTTT
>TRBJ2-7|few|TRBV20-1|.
CSARGGFYEQYF
TGCAGTGCTAGAGGGGGCTTTTACGAGCAGTACTTC
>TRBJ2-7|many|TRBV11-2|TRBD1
CASSPDRAEQYF
TGTGCCAGCAGTCCGGACAGGGCCGAGCAGTACTTC
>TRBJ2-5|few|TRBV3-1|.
CASSQGDHPYQETQYF
TGTGCCAGCAGCCAAGGGGATCACCCGTACCAAGAGACCCAGTACTTC
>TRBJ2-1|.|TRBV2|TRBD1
CASIRRTGGYLSYNEQFF
TGTGCCAGCATCAGAAGGACAGGGGGATATCTCTCCTACAATGAGCAGTTCTTC
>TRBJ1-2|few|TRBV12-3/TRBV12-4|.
CASSLALEVAGYTF
TGTGCCAGCAGTTTAGCCTTGGAAGTGGCTGGCTACACCTTC
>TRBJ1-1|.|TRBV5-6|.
CASSWTNQASEAFF
TGTGCCAGCAGCTGGACCAATCAGGCTTCTGAAGCTTTCTTT
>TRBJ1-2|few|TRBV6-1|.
CASSESEGIGYTF
TGTGCCAGCAGTGAGTCAGAGGGAATTGGCTACACCTTC
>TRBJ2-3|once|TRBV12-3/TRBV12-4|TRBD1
CASSLEQGTPQYF
TGTGCCAGCAGCCTCGAACAGGGGACGCCGCAGTATTTT
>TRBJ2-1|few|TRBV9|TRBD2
CASSAGGRSYNEQFF
TGTGCCAGCAGCGCGGGGGGGCGTTCCTACAATGAGCAGTTCTTC
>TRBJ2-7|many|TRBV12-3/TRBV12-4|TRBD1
CASSWGQGVYEQYF
TGTGCCAGCAGTTGGGGACAGGGGGTGTACGAGCAGTACTTC
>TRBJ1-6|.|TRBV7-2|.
CASSLVLGQTRRDSPLHF
TGTGCCAGCAGCTTAGTTCTTGGTCAAACTCGGAGGGATTCACCCCTCCACTTT
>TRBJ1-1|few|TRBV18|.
CASSPGVEEVRTEAFF
TGTGCCAGCTCACCAGGGGTTGAGGAGGTAAGGACTGAAGCTTTCTTT
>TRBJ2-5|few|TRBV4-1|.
CASSLQRGAGGETQYF
TGCGCCAGCAGCCTTCAACGGGGGGCTGGAGGAGAGACCCAGTACTTC
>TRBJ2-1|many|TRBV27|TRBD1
CASRGQTAYNEQFF
TGTGCCAGCAGGGGACAGACAGCCTACAATGAGCAGTTCTTC
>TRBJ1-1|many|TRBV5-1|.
CASSLGGPTEAFF
TGCGCCAGCAGCTTGGGAGGTCCCACTGAAGCTTTCTTT
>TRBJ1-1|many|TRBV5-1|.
CASSSGQVSNTEAFF
TGCGCCAGCAGCTCAGGACAAGTTTCGAACACTGAAGCTTTCTTT
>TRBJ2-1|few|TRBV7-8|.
CASTSLASSYNEQFF
TGTGCCAGCACCTCCTTAGCGAGTTCCTACAATGAGCAGTTCTTC
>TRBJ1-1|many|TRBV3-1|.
CASSQLFRNTEAFF
TGTGCCAGCAGCCAACTTTTCCGAAACACTGAAGCTTTCTTT
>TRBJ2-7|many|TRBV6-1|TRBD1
CATRLGTGSYEQYF
TGTGCCACCCGACTCGGGACAGGGTCCTACGAGCAGTACTTC
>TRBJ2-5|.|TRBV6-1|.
CASSALAQETQYF
TGTGCCAGCAGTGCCCTGGCCCAAGAGACCCAGTACTTC
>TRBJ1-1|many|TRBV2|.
CASIPRRDTEAFF
TGTGCCAGCATCCCACGTAGGGACACTGAAGCTTTCTTT
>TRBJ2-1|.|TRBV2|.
CASSPRGEEQFF
TGTGCCAGCAGCCCCAGAGGAGAGGAGCAGTTCTTC
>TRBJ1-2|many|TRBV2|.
CASSERQIYGYTF
TGTGCCAGCAGTGAACGTCAGATCTATGGCTACACCTTC
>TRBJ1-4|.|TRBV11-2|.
CASSSGVNEKLFF
TGTGCCAGCAGCTCCGGGGTTAATGAAAAACTGTTTTTT
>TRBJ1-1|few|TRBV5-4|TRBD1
CASSRHFQGANTEAFF
TGTGCCAGCAGCCGCCACTTCCAGGGGGCGAACACTGAAGCTTTCTTT
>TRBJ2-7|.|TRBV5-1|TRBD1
CASSRKGPGQAIGGSYEQYF
TGCGCCAGCAGCCGAAAAGGGCCGGGACAGGCTATCGGAGGCTCCTACGAGCAGTACTTC
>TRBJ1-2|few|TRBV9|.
CASSVAQGNYGYTF
TGTGCCAGCAGCGTAGCACAGGGAAACTATGGCTACACCTTC
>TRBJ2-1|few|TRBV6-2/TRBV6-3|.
CASRACSLLSSYNEQFF
TGTGCCAGCAGGGCCTGTTCCCTTCTTAGCTCCTACAATGAGCAGTTCTTC
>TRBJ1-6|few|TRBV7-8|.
CASSSLLDSPLHF
TGTGCCAGCAGCTCCCTTCTTGATTCACCCCTCCACTTT
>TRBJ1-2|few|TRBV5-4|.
CASSVVRRAAYGYTF
TGTGCCAGCAGCGTGGTTCGGAGGGCGGCGTATGGCTACACCTTC
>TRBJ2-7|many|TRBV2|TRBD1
CASMTDRAYEQYF
TGTGCCAGCATGACAGACAGGGCCTACGAGCAGTACTTC
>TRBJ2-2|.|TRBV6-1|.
CASSELGTRPPANTGELFF
TGTGCCAGCAGTGAATTGGGGACAAGGCCCCCTGCGAACACCGGGGAGCTGTTTTTT
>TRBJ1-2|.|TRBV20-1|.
CSARDAQAPPYGYTF
TGCAGTGCTAGAGATGCCCAGGCACCACCCTATGGCTACACCTTC
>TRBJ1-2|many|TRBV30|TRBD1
CAWSGQGTSGYTF
TGTGCCTGGAGTGGACAGGGAACGAGTGGCTACACCTTC
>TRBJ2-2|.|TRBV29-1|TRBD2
CSVGLAGGANTGELFF
TGCAGCGTTGGGCTAGCGGGGGGAGCGAACACCGGGGAGCTGTTTTTT
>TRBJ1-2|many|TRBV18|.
CASSPDSYGYTF
TGTGCCAGCTCACCGGACAGCTATGGCTACACCTTC
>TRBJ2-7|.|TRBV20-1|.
CSARPGSSSYEQYF
TGCAGTGCTAGACCCGGCTCAAGCTCCTACGAGCAGTACTTC
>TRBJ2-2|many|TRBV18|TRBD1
CASSERQGPNTGELFF
TGTGCCAGCTCAGAGAGACAGGGTCCGAACACCGGGGAGCTGTTTTTT
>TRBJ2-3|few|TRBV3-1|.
CASSQEVPGADTQYF
TGTGCCAGCAGCCAAGAGGTCCCGGGTGCAGATACGCAGTATTTT
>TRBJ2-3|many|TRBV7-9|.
CASSFYEGNTQYF
TGTGCCAGCAGCTTTTACGAAGGCAATACGCAGTATTTT
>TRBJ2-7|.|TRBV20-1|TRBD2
CSGREGGSYEQYF
TGCAGCGGTCGGGAGGGGGGCTCCTACGAGCAGTACTTC
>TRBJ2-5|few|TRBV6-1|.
CASSRWGSQETQYF
TGTGCCAGCAGCCGGTGGGGGTCACAAGAGACCCAGTACTTC
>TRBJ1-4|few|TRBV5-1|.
CASSLEGGTNEKLFF
TGCGCCAGCAGCTTGGAAGGGGGGACTAATGAAAAACTGTTTTTT
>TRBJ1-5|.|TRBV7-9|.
CASSPRGREESNQPQHF
TGTGCCAGCAGCCCCAGGGGCCGGGAAGAGAGCAATCAGCCCCAGCATTTT
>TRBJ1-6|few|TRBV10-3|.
CAISESGGSRGSPLHF
TGTGCCATCAGTGAGTCGGGGGGTTCCAGGGGCTCACCCCTCCACTTT
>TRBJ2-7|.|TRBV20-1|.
CSAIEQVSYEQYF
TGCAGTGCCATCGAGCAGGTTTCCTACGAGCAGTACTTC
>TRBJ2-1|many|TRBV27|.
CASSFRGAGYNEQFF
TGTGCCAGCAGTTTTAGGGGGGCGGGCTACAATGAGCAGTTCTTC
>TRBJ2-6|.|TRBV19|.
CASSSSWDGANVLTF
TGTGCCAGTAGTAGTTCTTGGGACGGGGCCAACGTCCTGACTTTC